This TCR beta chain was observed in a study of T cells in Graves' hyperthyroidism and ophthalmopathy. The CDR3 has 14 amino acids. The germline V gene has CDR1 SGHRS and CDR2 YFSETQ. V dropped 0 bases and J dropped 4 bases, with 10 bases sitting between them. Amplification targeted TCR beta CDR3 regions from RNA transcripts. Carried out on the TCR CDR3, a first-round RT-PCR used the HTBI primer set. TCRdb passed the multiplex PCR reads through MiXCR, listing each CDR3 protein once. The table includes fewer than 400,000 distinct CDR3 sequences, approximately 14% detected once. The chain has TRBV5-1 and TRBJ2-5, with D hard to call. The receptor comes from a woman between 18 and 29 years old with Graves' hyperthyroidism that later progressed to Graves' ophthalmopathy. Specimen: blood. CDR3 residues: CASSLVTPGETQYF. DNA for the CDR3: TGCGCCAGCAGCTTGGTTACCCCCGGAGAGACCCAGTACTTC.